This T cell receptor (beta chain) was retrieved from a study of blood T cells in healthy people across ages. Alongside a J-beta primer mix, a sample-barcoded 5' primer served in a second PCR lasting about 7 to 11 cycles. TCRdb re-called the 5' RACE reads with MiXCR, one entry per CDR3 protein. Among 1 million or so distinct CDR3 sequences listed, under 30% were seen once. With 0 bases clipped from V and 5 bases from J, the junction kept 7 bases outside the gene matches. The CDR3 has 16 amino acids. Germline CDR1 and CDR2: DFQATT and SNEGSKA (reference sequence). At least 6 million PBMCs were isolated per sample. Ten or more counts support this clonotype. The same sample was also used in a study of T cells of mothers and their children.

Sequencing was done on a sample of blood. The TCR sequence derives from a girl under 10 years old in good health. The chain uses TRBV20-1 and TRBJ2-2; TRBD2 matches at 9 bases. The CDR3 reads CSARDAAGGLTGELFF. The CDR3 nucleotides are TGCAGTGCTAGAGATGCGGCGGGGGGGCTGACCGGGGAGCTGTTTTTT.